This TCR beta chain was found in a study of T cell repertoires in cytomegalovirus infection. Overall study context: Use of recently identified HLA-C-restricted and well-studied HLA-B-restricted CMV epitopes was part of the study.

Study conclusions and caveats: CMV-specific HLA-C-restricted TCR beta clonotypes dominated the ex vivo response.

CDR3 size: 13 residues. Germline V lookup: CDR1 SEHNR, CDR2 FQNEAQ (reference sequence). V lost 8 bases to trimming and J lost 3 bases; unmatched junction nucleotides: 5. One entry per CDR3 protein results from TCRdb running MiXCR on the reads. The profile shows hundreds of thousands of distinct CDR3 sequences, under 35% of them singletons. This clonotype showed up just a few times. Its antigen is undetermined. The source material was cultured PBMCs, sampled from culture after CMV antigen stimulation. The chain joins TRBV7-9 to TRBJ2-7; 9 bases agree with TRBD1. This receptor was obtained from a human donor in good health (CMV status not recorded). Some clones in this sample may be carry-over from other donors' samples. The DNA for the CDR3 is TGTGCCAGCTCCGGGACAGGGATCTACGAGCAGTACTTC. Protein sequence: CASSGTGIYEQYF. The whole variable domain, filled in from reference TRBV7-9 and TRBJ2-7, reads DTGVSQNPRHKITKRGQNVTFRCDPISEHNRLYWYRQTLGQGPEFLTYFQNEAQLEKSRLLSDRFSAERPKGSFSTLEIQRTEQGDSAMYLCASSGTGIYEQYFGPGTRLTVT.